The TCR beta chain under discussion was sequenced for a study of blood T cell repertoires in COVID-19. Study details: Among Cohort 3 donors, those recovered had two negative PCRs, clearance, or symptom resolution. Researchers got acute and convalescent COVID-19 samples from the United States, Italy and Spain. PBMCs, B-cell-depleted T cells, or T cells provided the cDNA or gDNA that made up the material.

V was shortened by 5 bases and J by 4 bases, with 11 bases between the two germline ends. The length of the CDR3 is 13 residues. Germline V gene data show CDR1 as SGHRS and CDR2 as YFSETQ. The protocol was immunoSEQ multiplex PCR, while the TCRdb copy is restricted to in-frame clones and leaves out a portion. The data show roughly 340,000 clones, around 87% seen once. Researchers sorted participants into cohorts using their self-reported clinical history. The TCR originated in a man aged 35 to 55 in a cohort exposed to, infected with or recovered from COVID-19 (not recorded which). The V call is TRBV5-1, the J call TRBJ2-3, with D hard to call. Material for sequencing was PBMCs or T cells enriched from blood (not recorded which). Here the CDR3 reads CASREDLSDTQYF. In DNA form, the CDR3 reads TGCGCCAGCAGGGAAGACTTATCAGATACGCAGTATTTT.